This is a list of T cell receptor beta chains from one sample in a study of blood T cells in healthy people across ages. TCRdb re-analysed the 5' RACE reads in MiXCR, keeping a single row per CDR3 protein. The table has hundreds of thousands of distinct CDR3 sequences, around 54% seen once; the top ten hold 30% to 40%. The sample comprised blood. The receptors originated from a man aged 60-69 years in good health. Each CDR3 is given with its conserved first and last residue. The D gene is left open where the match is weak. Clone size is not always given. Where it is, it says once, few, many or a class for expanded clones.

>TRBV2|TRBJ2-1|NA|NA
CASRGNPEQFF
TGTGCCAGCAGGGGGAACCCTGAGCAGTTCTTC
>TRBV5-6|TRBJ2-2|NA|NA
CASSPMGTNTGELFF
TGTGCCAGCAGCCCCATGGGTACGAACACCGGGGAGCTGTTTTTT
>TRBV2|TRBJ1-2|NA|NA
CASTRDMGYTF
TGTGCCAGCACCCGGGACATGGGCTACACCTTC
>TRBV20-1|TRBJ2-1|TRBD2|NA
CSARETGLARGEQFF
TGCAGTGCTAGAGAAACGGGACTAGCTCGCGGTGAGCAGTTCTTC
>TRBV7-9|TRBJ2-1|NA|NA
CASSSYNERFF
TGTGCCAGCAGCTCATACAATGAGCGGTTCTTC
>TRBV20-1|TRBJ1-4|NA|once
CSARLPTTNEKLFF
TGCAGTGCCCGCCTGCCCACAACTAATGAAAAACTGTTTTTT
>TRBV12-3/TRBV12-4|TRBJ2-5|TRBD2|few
CASSKRGAIQETQYF
TGTGCCAGCAGTAAGCGGGGGGCGATCCAAGAGACCCAGTACTTC
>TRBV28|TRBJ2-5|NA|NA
CASSLIKETQYF
TGTGCCAGCAGCCTGATAAAAGAGACCCAGTACTTC
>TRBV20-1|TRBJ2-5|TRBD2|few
CSAHLSGGAEETQYF
TGCAGTGCCCATCTAAGCGGGGGGGCGGAAGAGACCCAGTACTTC
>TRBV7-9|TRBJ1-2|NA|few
CASSLEAPYGYTF
TGTGCCAGCAGCTTAGAGGCCCCCTATGGCTACACCTTC
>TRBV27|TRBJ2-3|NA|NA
CAGSYRRGRGTDTQYF
TGTGCCGGCAGTTACCGTCGGGGGCGGGGCACAGATACGCAGTATTTT
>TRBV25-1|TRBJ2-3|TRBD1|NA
CASSGFSGGLEDTQYF
TGTGCCAGCAGTGGGTTTTCAGGGGGCCTGGAAGATACGCAGTATTTT
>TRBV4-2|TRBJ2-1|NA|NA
CASSQVRHNEQFF
TGTGCCAGCAGCCAAGTGCGCCACAATGAGCAGTTCTTC
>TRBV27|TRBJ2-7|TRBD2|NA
CASSSPGTSVYEQYF
TGTGCCAGCAGTAGTCCCGGGACTAGCGTCTACGAGCAGTACTTC
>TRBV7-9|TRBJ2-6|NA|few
CASSLVAGRRSGANVLTF
TGTGCCAGCAGCTTAGTGGCGGGGCGGCGCTCTGGGGCCAACGTCCTGACTTTC
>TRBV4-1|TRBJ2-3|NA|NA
CASTPTRGSRTDTQYF
TGCGCCAGCACCCCGACTCGGGGGAGCCGCACAGATACGCAGTATTTT
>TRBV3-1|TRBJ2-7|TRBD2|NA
CASSQAREGYEQYF
TGTGCCAGCAGCCAAGCGCGGGAGGGCTACGAGCAGTACTTC
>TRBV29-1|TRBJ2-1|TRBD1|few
CSAWTGRLIDEQFF
TGCAGCGCATGGACAGGGCGGCTGATCGATGAGCAGTTCTTC
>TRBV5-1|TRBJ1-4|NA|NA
CASSLEQGVEKLFF
TGCGCCAGCAGCTTGGAGCAGGGCGTTGAAAAACTGTTTTTT
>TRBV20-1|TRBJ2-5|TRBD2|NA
CSARDGLAGPQETQYF
TGCAGTGCTAGAGATGGGTTAGCGGGGCCCCAAGAGACCCAGTACTTC
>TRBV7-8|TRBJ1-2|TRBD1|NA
CASSKGQGHYGYIF
TGTGCCAGCAGCAAGGGACAGGGTCACTATGGCTACATCTTC
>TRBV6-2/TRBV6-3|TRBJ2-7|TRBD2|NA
CASSSPLAYEQYF
TGTGCCAGCAGCTCTCCACTAGCGTACGAGCAGTACTTC
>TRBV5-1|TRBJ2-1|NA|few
CASSILSSYNEQFF
TGCGCCAGCAGCATACTAAGCTCCTACAATGAGCAGTTCTTC
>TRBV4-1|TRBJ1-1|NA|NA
CASGQAQLNTEAFF
TGCGCCAGCGGCCAAGCCCAACTTAACACTGAAGCTTTCTTT
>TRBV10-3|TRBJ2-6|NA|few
CATARGSGANVLTF
TGTGCCACCGCTAGGGGCTCTGGGGCCAACGTCCTGACTTTC
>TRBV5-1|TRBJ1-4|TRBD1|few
CASSTDRANEKLFF
TGCGCCAGCAGCACGGACAGGGCTAATGAAAAACTGTTTTTT
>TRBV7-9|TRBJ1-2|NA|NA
CASSPQGRGTF
TGTGCCAGCAGCCCCCAGGGAAGAGGCACCTTC
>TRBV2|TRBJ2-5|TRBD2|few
CASSEGTSRETQYF
TGTGCCAGCAGTGAAGGGACTAGCAGAGAGACCCAGTACTTC
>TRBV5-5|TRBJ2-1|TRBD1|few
CASSSGEGQGVYNEQFF
TGTGCCAGCAGCTCGGGAGAAGGACAGGGGGTCTACAATGAGCAGTTCTTC
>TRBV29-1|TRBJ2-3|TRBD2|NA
CSPLAAGTDTQYF
TGCAGTCCACTAGCGGCTGGCACAGATACGCAGTATTTT